The 20 T cell receptor beta chains presented below share a single source sample, sequenced in a study of blood T cell repertoires in COVID-19. TCRdb's table, derived via immunoSEQ multiplex PCR, lists solely in-frame clones and lacks some. The sample shows 130,000 to 150,000 clones, around 72% of them seen only once. What was sequenced was peripheral blood. The receptor set was obtained from a woman in her sixties or seventies with acute or convalescent COVID-19.

This chain links TRBV28 with TRBJ2-1; 9 bases map to TRBD1. With 9 bases clipped from V and 4 bases from J, the junction kept 13 bases outside the gene matches. CDR3 length: 16 amino acids. Germline CDR1 and CDR2: MDHEN and SYDVKM. The CDR3 DNA reads as TGTGCCAGTCGCTCCCACAGGGGGCACCTTTACAATGAGCAGTTCTTC. It codes for CASRSHRGHLYNEQFF.

V is TRBV5-8 and J is TRBJ2-4; unclear D gene. The CDR3 has 16 amino acids. The germline V gene has CDR1 SGHTS and CDR2 YDEGEE. V was pared by 10 bases and J by 0 bases, with 20 bases between. CDR3 protein: CAYFTAGNRAKNIQYF. CDR3 in DNA: TGTGCCTATTTTACTGCTGGTAACCGAGCCAAAAACATTCAGTACTTC.

V usage is TRBV7-9 and J usage is TRBJ2-7; tentatively, D is TRBD2 (5 bases). V was pared by 6 bases and J by 3 bases, with 15 bases between. Per germline, CDR1 SEHNR and CDR2 FQNEAQ (reference sequence). The CDR3 runs to 14 residues. This CDR3 reads CASSSDFGNYEQYF. CDR3 nucleotides: TGTGCCAGCAGTTCGGACTTTGGTAACTACGAGCAGTACTTC.

The rearrangement uses TRBV14 and TRBJ1-1; D gene uncertain. This CDR3 spans 13 amino acids. The germline V gene has CDR1 SGHDN and CDR2 FVKESK. V was cut by 4 bases and J by 11 bases, with 17 bases left in between. CDR3: CASSPPRPSGAFF. In DNA form, the CDR3 reads TGTGCCAGCAGCCCCCCTCGTCCAAGCGGGGCTTTCTTT.

The table lists this clone with a count of one. The chain has TRBV6-5 and TRBJ2-7; 10 nucleotides agree with TRBD2. From germline, CDR1 is MNHEY and CDR2 SVGAGI. The CDR3 extends over 13 amino acids. With V trimmed by 4 bases and J by 6 bases, 3 bases remained unmatched. The CDR3 region is CASSSGLALEQYF. CDR3 nucleotides: TGTGCCAGCAGTTCGGGACTAGCGCTCGAGCAGTACTTC.

V is TRBV28 and J is TRBJ1-2, with unresolved D. CDR3 length equals 14 residues. Germline V lookup: CDR1 MDHEN, CDR2 SYDVKM. The V gene lost 3 bases and the J gene lost 3 bases, with 11 bases spanning the gap. CDR3 region: CASSFLRADYGYTF. The CDR3 region has the DNA TGTGCCAGCAGTTTTTTGAGGGCGGACTATGGCTACACCTTC.

The gene calls are TRBV18 and TRBJ2-7; a weak D match, TRBD1 (6 bases). V lost 3 bases to trimming and J lost 7 bases, with 25 bases between them. Germline V gene data show CDR1 as KGHSH and CDR2 as LQKENI. There are 17 residues in the CDR3. For the CDR3, the DNA is TGTGCCAGCTCACCGTTGTCAGGGGTTGGGAGCCAGGGGGAGCAGTACTTC. As protein: CASSPLSGVGSQGEQYF.

The chain combines TRBV28 with TRBJ2-7; tentative D call: TRBD1 (5 bases). V was pared by 8 bases and J by 5 bases, with 10 bases between. CDR3 length: 11 amino acids. Germline lookup yields CDR1 MDHEN and CDR2 SYDVKM. For the CDR3, the DNA is TGTGCCAGCGGGGCCCGAAACGAGCAGTACTTC. It encodes CASGARNEQYF.

The V call is TRBV7-9, the J call TRBJ2-2; the D gene is possibly TRBD1 (6 bases). This CDR3 has 12 residues. The germline V gene has CDR1 SEHNR and CDR2 FQNEAQ (reference sequence). V dropped 4 bases and J dropped 6 bases, with 6 bases sitting between them. The CDR3 loop reads CASSYRAGELFF. The CDR3 region has the DNA TGTGCCAGCAGCTACAGGGCCGGGGAGCTGTTTTTT.

The CDR3 is CASSLARAGRNTGELFF. CDR3 DNA sequence: TGTGCCAGCAGCTTAGCGCGGGCGGGGCGGAACACCGGGGAGCTGTTTTTT. This sequence joins TRBV11-2 and TRBJ2-2; tentative D call: TRBD2 (6 bases). The CDR3 spans 17 residues. Per germline, CDR1 SGHAT and CDR2 FQNNGV. Trimming left V 1 base short and J 1 base short, with 13 bases between.

V gene TRBV6-5 combines with J gene TRBJ1-2; D is unresolved. V lost 2 bases and J lost 8, with 12 bases in between. The germline gives CDR1 MNHEY, CDR2 SVGAGI. This CDR3 contains 13 residues. CDR3 residues: CASSYLGGEGYTF. The DNA for the CDR3 is TGTGCCAGCAGTTACCTGGGTGGGGAGGGCTACACCTTC.

Here the CDR3 reads CASSLSPTYEQYF. The CDR3 DNA reads as TGTGCCAGCAGTTTAAGCCCCACCTACGAGCAGTACTTC. The rearrangement joins TRBV27 to TRBJ2-7; D ambiguous. The V and J ends lost 2 bases and 2 bases respectively, with 7 bases between them. This CDR3 region has 13 residues. Germline values: CDR1 MNHEY, CDR2 SMNVEV (reference sequence).

The rearrangement uses TRBV3-1 (or the pseudogene TRBV3-2) and TRBJ2-7; tentative D call: TRBD2 (6 bases). Trimming removed 1 base at V and 5 bases at J, with 15 bases between. There are 15 residues in the CDR3. Germline-derived CDR1 and CDR2 are LGHDT and YNNKEL (reference sequence). CDR3 in DNA: TGTGCCAGCAGCCAAGGAATTAGCGGAGGAGACGAGCAGTACTTC. Amino acid sequence: CASSQGISGGDEQYF.

CDR3 sequence reads: CASSLGGQGTYNEQFF. In DNA, the CDR3 is TGTGCCAGCAGCTTGGGGGGACAGGGCACCTACAATGAGCAGTTCTTC. V gene TRBV5-4 combines with J gene TRBJ2-1; 9 nucleotides match TRBD1. With 0 bases clipped from V and 2 bases from J, the junction kept 3 bases outside the gene matches. The CDR3 totals 16 residues. Looked up from germline, CDR1 is SGHNT and CDR2 is YYREEE (reference sequence).

V gene TRBV2 combines with J gene TRBJ1-2; D unresolved. CDR1 and CDR2 from the germline V gene are SNHLY and FYNNEI. CDR3 length equals 15 residues. The ends were cut back, 1 base at V and 4 bases at J, with 13 bases in the middle. CDR3 sequence (DNA): TGTGCCAGCAGTGAAGATGCCGGGGTTGGCTATGGCTACACCTTC. Its protein product is CASSEDAGVGYGYTF.

V and J are TRBV15 and TRBJ1-2; D might be TRBD1 (5 bases). This CDR3 contains 14 residues. Per germline, CDR1 LNHNV and CDR2 YYDKDF (reference sequence). Trimming removed 1 base from V and 2 bases from J, with 8 bases in between. CDR3 nucleotide sequence: TGTGCCACCAGCAGAGTTGCAGGGAACTATGGCTACACCTTC. Translating it yields CATSRVAGNYGYTF.

The V and J genes are TRBV19 and TRBJ1-2, with TRBD1 identical over 7 bases. The trim removed 5 bases at V and 5 bases at J, leaving 8 bases unmatched. The germline V gene encodes CDR1 LNHDA and CDR2 SQIVND (reference sequence). This CDR3 spans 14 amino acids. The CDR3 DNA sequence: TGTGCCAGTAGTGCCGCCGGGACAGCTTATGGCTACACCTTC. Residues: CASSAAGTAYGYTF.

In regard to this clone: This specimen includes other DNA sequences encoding the same CDR3. This rearrangement joins TRBV12-3 or TRBV12-4 to TRBJ2-7, with TRBD2 matching over 7 bases. This CDR3 contains 13 residues. Trimming cost V 3 bases and J 3 bases; bases outside gene matches: 2. The CDR3 region has the DNA TGTGCCAGCAGTTTCGGGGGGAGCTACGAGCAGTACTTC. This codes for CASSFGGSYEQYF.

The chain is built from TRBV6-5 and TRBJ1-5, with no clear D. V dropped 8 bases and J dropped 7 bases, with 21 bases sitting between them. CDR1 and CDR2 from the germline V gene are MNHEY and SVGAGI. The CDR3 totals 15 residues. CDR3 nucleotide sequence: TGTGCCAGCTCTGGGAGTGCAGCTGGTCGGCAGCCCCAGCATTTT. Its translation is CASSGSAAGRQPQHF.

The rearrangement links TRBV9 to TRBJ2-7, with TRBD1 identical over 7 bases. J gave up 2 bases and V 1 base, and 6 bases lay outside the gene matches. This CDR3 has 15 amino acids. In germline, CDR1 is SGDLS, CDR2 YYNGEE. The CDR3 nucleotides read TGTGCCAGCAGCGTAAGCTCGGGACAGCCCTACGAGCAGTACTTC. This translates into CASSVSSGQPYEQYF.